This T cell receptor (beta chain) was found in a study of blood T cells in healthy people across ages (dated by TCRdb to 2014 to 2015). Turning to the overall study: Template switching captured roughly one uniquely barcoded TCR beta cDNA molecule per two T cells in model experiments. To avoid experimental bias, donors of different ages were randomly spread across the sequencing lanes. The donors were split into four age groups: young (average 16 years), middle-aged (more than 35), aged (about 56) and long-lived (over 75). The study analyzed two additional independent replicas of 1 million unique cDNA reads from the same blood draw for two donors, one aged 18 to 29 and one aged 80 or older. Age-related changes in TCR beta repertoire diversity were measured in the study by deep sequencing normalized with unique cDNA molecular identifiers.

This clonotype was seen once. Its antigen has not been determined. No base quality values were provided; no much bigger clone lies one nucleotide off. Study-level results and caveats: Estimates of total diversity based on one million sequenced T cells were regarded as lower bounds and as underestimates. Because profiling used bulk unsorted PBMCs, naive and antigen-experienced compartments could not be compared conclusively. Compared with the aged group, more naive CD4+ T cells, fewer expanded clones and increased TCR diversity were shown by the long-lived group, suggesting age selection. Observed TCR beta diversity per million T cells fell roughly linearly with age, and a significant reduction was already apparent by age about 36. The CMV infection status of donors was not known, potentially confounding age-related changes in expanded clonotypes. The percentage of naive T cells measured by flow cytometry correlated strongly with observed TCR beta diversity.

The library relied on 5' RACE. Sequencing was carried out with an Illumina HiSeq 2500. A second roughly 7 to 12 cycle PCR used a sample-barcoded 5' primer and a J-beta primer mix. A unique molecular identifier was introduced onto each TCR beta cDNA molecule by a template-switch 5' adaptor carrying 12 random nucleotides. Each sample yielded at least 3 million CDR3-containing paired-end reads. First-strand cDNA synthesis was performed from all RNA using the Mint cDNA synthesis kit, with priming by a TRBC-specific oligonucleotide. Following uracil-DNA glycosylase treatment, all cDNA underwent a first 18-cycle PCR with the universal primers M1SS and BC2_uni_R. As for how the authors treated the data: For normalization, 1 million high-quality reads were randomly selected from each sample, with every read carrying a distinct molecular identifier. Instead of being binned into consensus sequences, reads with shared molecular identifiers were discarded. MiTCR, with a Q25 quality threshold and the strictest error-elimination algorithm, was used for CDR3 identification, clonotype clustering and error correction. A nonparametric unseen species model with Euler transformation was used to estimate a lower bound on total TCR beta diversity. TCRdb trimmed public reads at Q25 via fastp, called clones via MiXCR and kept in-frame beta chains. Rows merge per CDR3 protein into single entries with the most common DNA and genes. The V and J calls were not made by the authors but by TCRdb's processing. The sample table records around 1.5 million distinct CDR3 sequences; approximately 59% of these occur just once. The ten largest clonotypes hold 6.5% to 8% of the sample.

Deletion took 5 bases off V and 3 bases off J, with a span of 16 bases between the germline ends. From the germline V gene (reference sequence), CDR1 is SEHNR and CDR2 is FQNEAQ. The CDR3 contains 15 residues, cysteine and phenylalanine counted. The DNA shown is the 45-base CDR3, in frame from base 1. The 35 to 40 donors, aged roughly 6 to 100 years, were systemically healthy Caucasian individuals from Russia. About 10 milliliters of peripheral blood were collected from each donor into EDTA-treated Vacutainer tubes. Ficoll-Paque density-gradient centrifugation was used to isolate PBMCs, with at least 6 million obtained per sample. Trizol reagent was used to extract total RNA from the PBMCs, yielding at least 5.5 micrograms per sample. The percentages of naive CD45RAhigh/CD27high T cells were determined by flow cytometry on a PBMC aliquot from every donor.

This sequence was found in a man aged 18-30 years in good health. Material: blood. The V and J segments used are TRBV7-9 and TRBJ1-1, with a tentative D gene TRBD1 over 5 matching bases. The CDR3 in this case is CASSPLTGGDTEAFF. The DNA is TGTGCCAGCAGCCCACTTACCGGGGGAGACACTGAAGCTTTCTTT.